Following are 21 T cell receptor beta chains from one sample sequenced in a study of T cells in Graves' hyperthyroidism and ophthalmopathy. The investigators amplified TCR beta CDR3 regions from RNA transcripts. HTBI primers were the set used in a first-round RT-PCR of the TCR CDR3. Using its own MiXCR run on the multiplex PCR reads, TCRdb lists one record per CDR3 protein. The table has about 640,000 distinct CDR3 sequences, less than 25% seen once. The sequencing sample was made of blood. The origin of the receptors is a man aged 25 to 45 with Graves' ophthalmopathy.

The chain is built from TRBV9 and TRBJ2-1; 13 bases fit TRBD2. The CDR3 covers 22 residues. After removal of 4 bases from V and 4 bases from J, the junction contained 23 bases not matched to a gene. Germline loops: CDR1 SGDLS, CDR2 YYNGEE. The CDR3 region has the DNA TGTGCCAGCAGCCCCCGACTAGCGGGAGGTTCGAATACGCGGACCGAATACAATGAGCAGTTCTTC. It encodes CASSPRLAGGSNTRTEYNEQFF.

The chain has TRBV20-1 and TRBJ2-2; 8 bases are a match to TRBD2. CDR3 length: 16 amino acids. Germline V CDR1 and CDR2: DFQATT, SNEGSKA (reference sequence). The junction had 9 bases not matched to a gene; V was cut back by 2 bases and J by 4 bases. CDR3 bases: TGCAGTGCTAGACCCGGGGGCGGGAGGACCACCGGGGAGCTGTTTTTT. The encoded protein is CSARPGGGRTTGELFF.

The genes are TRBV28 and TRBJ1-6, with TRBD1 matching 7 bases. The V segment lost 0 bases and the J segment 5 bases; nucleotides outside the gene matches: 13. This CDR3 has 19 amino acids. CDR1 is MDHEN, CDR2 SYDVKM, per germline. CDR3 residues: CASSLWSLQGQLNNSPLHF. DNA of the CDR3: TGTGCCAGCAGTTTATGGTCCCTTCAGGGACAGCTTAATAATTCACCCCTCCACTTT.

The chain recombines TRBV5-1 with TRBJ2-2; D possibly corresponds to TRBD2 (6 bases). The length of the CDR3 is 16 residues. V lost 4 bases and J lost 0, with 13 bases in between. The V gene's germline CDR1 is SGHRS and CDR2 YFSETQ. The DNA of the CDR3 is TGCGCCAGCAGCCTCAACGGAGGGCCGAACACCGGGGAGCTGTTTTTT. Its protein product is CASSLNGGPNTGELFF.

V usage is TRBV20-1 and J usage is TRBJ1-5; D ambiguous. Germline loops: CDR1 DFQATT, CDR2 SNEGSKA (reference sequence). Trimming removed 2 bases at V and 2 bases at J, with 10 bases between. This CDR3 is 14 amino acids long. CDR3 region: CSARRGSGNQPQHF. CDR3 bases: TGCAGTGCTAGACGGGGTTCGGGCAATCAGCCCCAGCATTTT.

In the case of this clonotype: A junction boundary mismatches the germline segment, possibly from a read error. The chain is built from TRBV30 and TRBJ1-2, with D perhaps TRBD1 (5 bases). This CDR3 has 13 residues. In germline, CDR1 is GTSNPN, CDR2 SVGIG (reference sequence). CDR3 protein: CAWSVGGGYGDTF. CDR3 nucleotides: TGTGCCTGGAGTGTTGGGGGGGGATATGGCGACACCTTC.

In its sample, this clonotype was seen many times. The chain is built from TRBV27 and TRBJ2-7; possible D gene TRBD1, 5 bases. The V end lost 4 bases, the J end lost 2 bases, and 15 bases lay between the germline ends. CDR1 MNHEY and CDR2 SMNVEV come from the germline V gene (reference sequence). The CDR3 consists of 15 residues. This CDR3 is CASSWGRQQPYEQYF. The CDR3 region has the DNA TGTGCCAGCAGTTGGGGTCGACAGCAACCCTACGAGCAGTACTTC.

The sample holds a few counts of this clonotype. The chain couples TRBV6-2 or TRBV6-3 to TRBJ2-3; a weak D match, TRBD1 (6 bases). CDR1 and CDR2 (germline): MNHEY, SVGEGT. The CDR3 runs to 15 residues. Trimming left V 5 bases short and J 3 bases short, with 15 bases between. CDR3 nucleotides: TGTGCCAGCAGTAAGAACCAACAGGGAACAGATACGCAGTATTTT. It is translated as CASSKNQQGTDTQYF.

This clonotype was found many times. The V and J genes are TRBV3-1 and TRBJ2-1; 10 bases match TRBD1. This CDR3 spans 16 amino acids. V trimming: 1 base; J trimming: 7 bases; junction bases outside the gene matches: 7. Germline V CDR1 and CDR2: LGHDT, YNNKEL (reference sequence). The CDR3: CASSQGLGTGANEQFF. The DNA of the CDR3 is TGTGCCAGCAGCCAAGGCCTCGGGACAGGGGCAAATGAGCAGTTCTTC.

Turning to this clonotype: A clone one base away is much larger, so this may be a read error. This chain links TRBV6-2 or TRBV6-3 with TRBJ1-5, with D possibly matching TRBD1 (5 bases). V gave up 5 bases and J gave up 4 bases, with 18 bases separating them. This CDR3 contains 16 residues. Germline CDR1 MNHEY, CDR2 SVGEGT. The CDR3 nucleotides are TGTGCCAGCAGTGCCTGCTGGGGGACCCAGAATCAGCCCCAGCATTTT. Protein: CASSACWGTQNQPQHF.

This clonotype was counted between two and nine times. The J gene is TRBJ2-1, the V gene TRBV20-1; TRBD1 aligns across 7 bases. Losses at the gene ends were 5 bases for V and 5 bases for J; bases not matched to a gene: 9. The CDR3 extends over 14 amino acids. The germline CDR1 and CDR2 sequences are DFQATT and SNEGSKA (reference sequence). The CDR3 sequence is CSARLHRGHNEQFF. The CDR3 DNA is TGCAGTGCTCGACTCCACAGGGGCCACAATGAGCAGTTCTTC.

This clonotype turned up a few times. This chain links TRBV6-1 with TRBJ2-7; weak D call: TRBD1 (5 bases). The CDR3 covers 13 residues. The V end lost 6 bases, the J end lost 2 bases, and 11 bases lay between the germline ends. Germline V CDR1 and CDR2: MNHNS, SASEGT. CDR3 DNA sequence: TGTGCCAGCAGGGTTGACAGAACCTACGAGCAGTACTTC. Translated: CASRVDRTYEQYF.

V is TRBV7-2 and J is TRBJ2-1; 16 bases are a match to TRBD2. V shed 5 bases, J shed 2 bases, and the junction held 12 bases outside the gene matches. The length of the CDR3 is 20 residues. From germline, CDR1 is SGHTA and CDR2 FQGNSA. As DNA, the CDR3 is TGTGCCAGCAGCACAACCCGGGGACTAGCGGGAGGGTCCACCTACAATGAGCAGTTCTTC. As protein: CASSTTRGLAGGSTYNEQFF.

This clonotype was detected ten times or more. The chain combines TRBV28 with TRBJ2-7; 9 bases line up with TRBD2. CDR3 length equals 15 residues. J was trimmed by 3 bases and V by 1 base; bases with no gene match: 4. Germline assignment: CDR1 MDHEN and CDR2 SYDVKM. The CDR3 DNA reads as TGTGCCAGCAGTTTATCTCTAGCGGGGAACTACGAGCAGTACTTC. It encodes CASSLSLAGNYEQYF.

This clonotype was recorded at least ten times. The V call is TRBV2, the J call TRBJ1-1; D is ambiguous. Per the germline V gene, CDR1 is SNHLY and CDR2 is FYNNEI. The V end lost 1 base, the J end lost 4 bases, and 7 bases lay between the germline ends. The CDR3 covers 13 residues. CDR3 sequence: CASSEEGSTEAFF. As DNA, the CDR3 is TGTGCCAGCAGTGAAGAGGGCAGCACTGAAGCTTTCTTT.

The V and J genes are TRBV4-1 and TRBJ2-2; D is unclear. Trimming stripped 1 base from V and 0 bases from J, with 9 bases between. The CDR3 totals 16 residues. Germline assignment: CDR1 MGHRA and CDR2 YSYEKL. The CDR3: CASSQGQYSNTGELFF. The CDR3 nucleotides are TGCGCCAGCAGCCAAGGACAATACTCGAACACCGGGGAGCTGTTTTTT.

The gene calls are TRBV29-1 and TRBJ1-1; TRBD1 might be the D (6 bases). Germline CDR1 reads SQVTM; CDR2 reads ANQGSEA. Trimming removed 8 bases from V and 5 bases from J, with 12 bases in between. CDR3 length equals 11 residues. The CDR3 reads CSPHRVTEAFF. The CDR3 region has the DNA TGCAGCCCGCACAGGGTTACTGAAGCTTTCTTT.

This clonotype was observed a few times. The V gene is TRBV20-1, the J gene TRBJ2-3; TRBD2 matches at 8 bases. From germline, CDR1 is DFQATT and CDR2 SNEGSKA (reference sequence). This CDR3 region has 13 residues. The CDR3 DNA follows: TGCACCCCCTTGCGGGAGGTTACAGATACGCAGTATTTT. Translating it yields CTPLREVTDTQYF.

This clonotype showed up many times. The chain has TRBV7-2 and TRBJ2-1; maybe TRBD2 (6 bases). The germline V gene encodes CDR1 SGHTA and CDR2 FQGNSA. This CDR3 contains 14 residues. V lost 5 bases, J lost 2 bases, and 10 bases lay in between. CDR3 sequence reads: CASSTRETYNEQFF. The CDR3 bases are TGTGCCAGCAGCACACGGGAGACCTACAATGAGCAGTTCTTC. The whole variable domain, remainder taken from reference TRBV7-2 and TRBJ2-1, is GAGVSQSPSNKVTEKGKDVELRCDPISGHTALYWYRQSLGQGLEFLIYFQGNSAPDKSGLPSDRFSAERTGGSVSTLTIQRTQQEDSAVYLCASSTRETYNEQFFGPGTRLTVL.

This clonotype was counted only a few times. The chain joins TRBV10-3 to TRBJ2-2; 10 bases map to TRBD2. Germline V gene lookup returns CDR1 ENHRY and CDR2 SYGVKD. The V and J ends lost 6 bases and 0 bases, in that order; junction bases with no gene match: 4. The CDR3 extends over 16 amino acids. The CDR3 protein is CAIRTLAGANTGELFF. The CDR3 DNA sequence: TGTGCCATCAGGACTCTAGCGGGAGCGAACACCGGGGAGCTGTTTTTT.

Ten or more counts support this clonotype. The chain joins TRBV30 to TRBJ2-2; possible D gene TRBD1, 6 bases. The germline gives CDR1 GTSNPN, CDR2 SVGIG (reference sequence). The V gene lost 5 bases and the J gene lost 0 bases, with 10 bases spanning the gap. This CDR3 contains 14 residues. The CDR3 bases are TGTGCCTGGCGGGACATCGCGAACACCGGGGAGCTGTTTTTT. It specifies CAWRDIANTGELFF.